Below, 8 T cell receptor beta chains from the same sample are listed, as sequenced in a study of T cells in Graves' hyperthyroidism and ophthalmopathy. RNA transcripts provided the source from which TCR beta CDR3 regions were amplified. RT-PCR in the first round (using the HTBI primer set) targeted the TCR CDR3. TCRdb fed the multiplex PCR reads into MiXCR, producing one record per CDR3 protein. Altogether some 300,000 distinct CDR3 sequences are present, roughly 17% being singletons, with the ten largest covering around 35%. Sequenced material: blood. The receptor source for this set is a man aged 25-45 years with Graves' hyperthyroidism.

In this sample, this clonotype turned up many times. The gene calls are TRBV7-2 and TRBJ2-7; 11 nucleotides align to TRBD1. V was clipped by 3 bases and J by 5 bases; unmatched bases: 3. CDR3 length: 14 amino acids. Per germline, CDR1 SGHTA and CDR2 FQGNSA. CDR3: CASSLDRGPHEQYF. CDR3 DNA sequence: TGTGCCAGCAGCTTGGACAGGGGGCCCCACGAGCAGTACTTC.

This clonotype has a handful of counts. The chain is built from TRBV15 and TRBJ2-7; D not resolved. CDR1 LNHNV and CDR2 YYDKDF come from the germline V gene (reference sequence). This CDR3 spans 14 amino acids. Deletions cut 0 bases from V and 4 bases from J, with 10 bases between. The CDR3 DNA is TGTGCCACCAGCAGAGATAGGGAAAGTTACGAGCAGTACTTC. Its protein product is CATSRDRESYEQYF. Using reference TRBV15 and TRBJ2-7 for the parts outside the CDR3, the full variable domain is DAMVIQNPRYQVTQFGKPVTLSCSQTLNHNVMYWYQQKSSQAPKLLFHYYDKDFNNEADTPDNFQSRRPNTSFCFLDIRSPGLGDTAMYLCATSRDRESYEQYFGPGTRLTVT.

CDR3 nucleotide sequence: TGTGCCACCAGTGATTTGTCGCTAGCCCAGAATGAGCAGTTCTTC. Its protein product is CATSDLSLAQNEQFF. V is TRBV24-1 and J is TRBJ2-1; tentative D call: TRBD2 (5 bases). The CDR3 length is 15 residues. Germline V CDR1 and CDR2: KGHDR, SFDVKD. Trimming pared 0 bases from V and 7 bases from J, leaving 12 bases between.

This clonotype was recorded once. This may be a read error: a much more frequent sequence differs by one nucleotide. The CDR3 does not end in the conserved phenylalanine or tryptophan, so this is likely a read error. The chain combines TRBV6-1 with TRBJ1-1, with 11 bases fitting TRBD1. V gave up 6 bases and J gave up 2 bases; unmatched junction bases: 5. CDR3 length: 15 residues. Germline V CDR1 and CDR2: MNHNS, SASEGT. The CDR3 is CASRGQGAGNTEAFI. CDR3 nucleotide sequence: TGTGCCAGCAGAGGACAGGGGGCAGGAAACACTGAAGCTTTCATT.

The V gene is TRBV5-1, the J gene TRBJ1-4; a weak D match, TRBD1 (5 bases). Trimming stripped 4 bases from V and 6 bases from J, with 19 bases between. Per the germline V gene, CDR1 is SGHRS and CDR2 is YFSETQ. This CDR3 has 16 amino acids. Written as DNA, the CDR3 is TGCGCCAGCAGCCCAGCAGGGATTCGGGGCGATGAAAAACTGTTTTTT. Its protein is CASSPAGIRGDEKLFF.

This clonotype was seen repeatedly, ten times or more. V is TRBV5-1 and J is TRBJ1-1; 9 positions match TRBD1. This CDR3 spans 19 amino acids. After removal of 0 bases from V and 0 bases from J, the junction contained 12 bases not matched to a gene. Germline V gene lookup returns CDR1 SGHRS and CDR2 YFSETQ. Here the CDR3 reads CASSLEGRDRARMNTEAFF. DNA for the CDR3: TGCGCCAGCAGCTTGGAGGGTCGGGACAGGGCCAGGATGAACACTGAAGCTTTCTTT.

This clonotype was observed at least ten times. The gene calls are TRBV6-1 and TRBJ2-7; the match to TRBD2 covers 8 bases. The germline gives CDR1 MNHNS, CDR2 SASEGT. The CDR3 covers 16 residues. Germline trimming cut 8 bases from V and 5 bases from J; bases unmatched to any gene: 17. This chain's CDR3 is CASGRVAGSFRNEQYF. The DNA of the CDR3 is TGTGCCAGCGGTCGAGTAGCGGGAAGTTTTAGGAACGAGCAGTACTTC.

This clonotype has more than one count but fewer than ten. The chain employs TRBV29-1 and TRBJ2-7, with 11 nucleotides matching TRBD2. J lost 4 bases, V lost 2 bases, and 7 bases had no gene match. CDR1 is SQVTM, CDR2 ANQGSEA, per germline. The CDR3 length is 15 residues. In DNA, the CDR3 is TGCAGCGTTGAAAAACTAGCGGGAGAGGGGTACGAGCAGTACTTC. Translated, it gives CSVEKLAGEGYEQYF.